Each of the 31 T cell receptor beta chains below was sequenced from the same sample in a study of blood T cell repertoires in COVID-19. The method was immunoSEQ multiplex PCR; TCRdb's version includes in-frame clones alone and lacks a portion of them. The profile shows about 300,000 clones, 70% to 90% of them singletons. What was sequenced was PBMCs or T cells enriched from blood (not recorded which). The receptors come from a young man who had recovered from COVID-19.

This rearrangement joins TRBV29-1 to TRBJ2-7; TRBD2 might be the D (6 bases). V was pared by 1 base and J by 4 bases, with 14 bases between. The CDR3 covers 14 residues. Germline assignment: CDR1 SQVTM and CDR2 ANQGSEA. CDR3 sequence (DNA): TGCAGCGTTGAAGTTCTTAGCGGCCGATACGAGCAGTACTTC. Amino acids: CSVEVLSGRYEQYF.

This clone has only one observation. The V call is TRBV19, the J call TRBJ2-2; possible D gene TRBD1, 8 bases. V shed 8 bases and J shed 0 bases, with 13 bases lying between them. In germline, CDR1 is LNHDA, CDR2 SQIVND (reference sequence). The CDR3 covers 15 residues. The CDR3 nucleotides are TGTGCCAGTTGGGGGGGACAGGCGAACACCGGGGAGCTGTTTTTT. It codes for CASWGGQANTGELFF.

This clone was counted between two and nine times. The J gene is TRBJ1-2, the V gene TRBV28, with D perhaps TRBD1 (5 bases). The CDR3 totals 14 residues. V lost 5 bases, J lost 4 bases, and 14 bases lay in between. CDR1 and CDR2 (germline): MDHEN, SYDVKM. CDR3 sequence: CASSPQGSGYGYTF. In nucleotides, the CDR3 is TGTGCCAGCAGTCCTCAGGGTAGTGGCTATGGCTACACCTTC.

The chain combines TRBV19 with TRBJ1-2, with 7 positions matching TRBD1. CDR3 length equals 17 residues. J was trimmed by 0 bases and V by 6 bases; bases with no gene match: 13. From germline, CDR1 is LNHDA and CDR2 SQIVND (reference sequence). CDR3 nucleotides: TGTGCCAGTAGGGGAATAGCCACAGGGACAGCTAACTATGGCTACACCTTC. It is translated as CASRGIATGTANYGYTF.

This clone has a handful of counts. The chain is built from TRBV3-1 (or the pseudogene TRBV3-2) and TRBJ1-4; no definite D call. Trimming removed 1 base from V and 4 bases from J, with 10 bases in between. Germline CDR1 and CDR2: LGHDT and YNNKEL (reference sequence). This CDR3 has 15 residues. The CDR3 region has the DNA TGTGCCAGCAGCCAAGGAAACAGCGGTAATGAAAAACTGTTTTTT. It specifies CASSQGNSGNEKLFF.

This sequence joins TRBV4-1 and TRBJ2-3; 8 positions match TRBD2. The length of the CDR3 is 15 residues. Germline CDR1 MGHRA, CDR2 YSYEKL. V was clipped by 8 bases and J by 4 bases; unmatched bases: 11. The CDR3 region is CASAGVAGISDTQYF. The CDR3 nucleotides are TGCGCCAGCGCCGGAGTAGCGGGAATCTCAGATACGCAGTATTTT.

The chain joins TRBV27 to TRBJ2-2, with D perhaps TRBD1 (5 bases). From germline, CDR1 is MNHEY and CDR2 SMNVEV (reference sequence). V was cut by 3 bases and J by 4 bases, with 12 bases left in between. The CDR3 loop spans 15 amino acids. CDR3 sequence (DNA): TGTGCCAGCAGTTTCGGGCAGGGTGGCACCGGGGAGCTGTTTTTT. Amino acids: CASSFGQGGTGELFF.

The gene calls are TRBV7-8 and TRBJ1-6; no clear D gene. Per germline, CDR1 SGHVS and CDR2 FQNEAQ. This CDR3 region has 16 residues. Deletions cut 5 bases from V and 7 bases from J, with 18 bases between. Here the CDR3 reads CASSLTSGRINSPLHF. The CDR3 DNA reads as TGTGCCAGCAGCCTTACCTCGGGGAGGATCAATTCACCCCTCCACTTT.

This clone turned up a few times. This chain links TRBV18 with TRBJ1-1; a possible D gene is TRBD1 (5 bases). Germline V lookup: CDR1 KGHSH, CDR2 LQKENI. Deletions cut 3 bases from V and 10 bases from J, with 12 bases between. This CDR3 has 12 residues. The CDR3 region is CASSPTEGRAFF. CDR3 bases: TGTGCCAGCTCACCTACGGAGGGGCGAGCTTTCTTT.

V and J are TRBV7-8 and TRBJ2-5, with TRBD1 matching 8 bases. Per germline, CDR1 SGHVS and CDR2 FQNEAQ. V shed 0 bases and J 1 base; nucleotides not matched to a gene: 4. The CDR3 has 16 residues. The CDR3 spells CASSLARTGLQETQYF. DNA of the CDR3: TGTGCCAGCAGCTTAGCCCGGACAGGGCTCCAAGAGACCCAGTACTTC.

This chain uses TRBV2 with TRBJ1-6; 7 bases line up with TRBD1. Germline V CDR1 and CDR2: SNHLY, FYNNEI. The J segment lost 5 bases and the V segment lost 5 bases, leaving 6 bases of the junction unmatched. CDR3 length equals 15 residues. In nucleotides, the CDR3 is TGTGCCAGCAGTATTTTAGGACAGGATAATTCACCCCTCCACTTT. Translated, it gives CASSILGQDNSPLHF.

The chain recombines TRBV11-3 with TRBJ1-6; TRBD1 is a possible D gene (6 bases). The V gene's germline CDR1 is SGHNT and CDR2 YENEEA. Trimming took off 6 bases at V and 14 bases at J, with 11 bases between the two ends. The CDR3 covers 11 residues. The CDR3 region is CASRSQGTLHF. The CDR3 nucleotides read TGTGCCAGCAGGTCACAGGGAACCCTCCACTTT. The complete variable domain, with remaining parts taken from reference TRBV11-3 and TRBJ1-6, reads EAGVVQSPRYKIIEKKQPVAFWCNPISGHNTLYWYLQNLGQGPELLIRYENEEAVDDSQLPKDRFSAERLKGVDSTLKIQPAELGDSAVYLCASRSQGTLHFGNGTRLTVT.

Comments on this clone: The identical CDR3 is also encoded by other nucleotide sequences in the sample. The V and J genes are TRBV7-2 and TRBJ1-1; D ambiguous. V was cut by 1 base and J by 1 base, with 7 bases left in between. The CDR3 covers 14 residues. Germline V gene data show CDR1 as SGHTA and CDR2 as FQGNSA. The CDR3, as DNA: TGTGCCAGCAGCTTAGGGGGAGGGAACACTGAAGCTTTCTTT. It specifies CASSLGGGNTEAFF.

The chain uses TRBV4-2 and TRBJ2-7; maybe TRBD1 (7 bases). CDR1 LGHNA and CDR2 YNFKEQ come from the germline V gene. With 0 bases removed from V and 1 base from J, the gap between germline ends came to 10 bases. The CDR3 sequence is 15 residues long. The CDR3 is CASSQEQGTSYEQYF. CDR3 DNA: TGTGCCAGCAGCCAAGAACAGGGGACTTCCTACGAGCAGTACTTC.

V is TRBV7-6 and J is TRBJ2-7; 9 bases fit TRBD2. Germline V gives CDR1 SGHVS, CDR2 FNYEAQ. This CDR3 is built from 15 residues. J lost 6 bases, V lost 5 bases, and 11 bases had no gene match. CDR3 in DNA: TGTGCCAGCAGCCCACTTACGCGGGGGGGAGTCGAGCAGTACTTC. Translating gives CASSPLTRGGVEQYF.

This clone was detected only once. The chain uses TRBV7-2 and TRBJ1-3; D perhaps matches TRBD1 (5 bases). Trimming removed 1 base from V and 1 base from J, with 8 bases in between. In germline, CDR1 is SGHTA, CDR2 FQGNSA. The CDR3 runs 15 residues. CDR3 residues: CASSLGRVSGNTIYF. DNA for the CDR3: TGTGCCAGCAGCTTAGGCAGGGTTTCTGGAAACACCATATATTTT.

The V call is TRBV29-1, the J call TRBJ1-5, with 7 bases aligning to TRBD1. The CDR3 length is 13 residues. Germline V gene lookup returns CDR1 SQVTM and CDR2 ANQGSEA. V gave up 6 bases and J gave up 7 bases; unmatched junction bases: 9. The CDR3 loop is CSVADRVLQPQHF. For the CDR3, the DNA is TGCAGCGTGGCCGACAGGGTGCTGCAGCCCCAGCATTTT.

CDR3 protein: CASSFLQGTMNTEAFF. The CDR3 DNA sequence: TGTGCCAGCAGCTTCCTACAGGGCACCATGAACACTGAAGCTTTCTTT. This chain joins TRBV7-2 and TRBJ1-1; a weak D match, TRBD1 (6 bases). The V gene lost 3 bases and the J gene lost 0 bases, with 14 bases spanning the gap. This CDR3 is built from 16 residues. The V gene's germline CDR1 is SGHTA and CDR2 FQGNSA.

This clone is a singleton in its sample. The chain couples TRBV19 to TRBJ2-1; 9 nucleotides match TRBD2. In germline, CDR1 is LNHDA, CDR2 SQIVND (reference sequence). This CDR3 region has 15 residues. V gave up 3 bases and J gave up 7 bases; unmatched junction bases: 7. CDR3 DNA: TGTGCCAGTAGTATCTCGGCGGGAGGGGGTAATGAGCAGTTCTTC. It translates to CASSISAGGGNEQFF. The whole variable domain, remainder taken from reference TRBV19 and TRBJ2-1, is DGGITQSPKYLFRKEGQNVTLSCEQNLNHDAMYWYRQDPGQGLRLIYYSQIVNDFQKGDIAEGYSVSREKKESFPLTVTSAQKNPTAFYLCASSISAGGGNEQFFGPGTRLTVL.

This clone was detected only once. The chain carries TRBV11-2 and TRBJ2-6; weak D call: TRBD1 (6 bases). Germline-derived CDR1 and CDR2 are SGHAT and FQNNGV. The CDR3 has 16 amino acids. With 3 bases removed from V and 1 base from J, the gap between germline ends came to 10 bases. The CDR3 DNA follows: TGTGCCAGCAGCTTTGAGACAGGTTCTGGGGCCAACGTCCTGACTTTC. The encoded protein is CASSFETGSGANVLTF.

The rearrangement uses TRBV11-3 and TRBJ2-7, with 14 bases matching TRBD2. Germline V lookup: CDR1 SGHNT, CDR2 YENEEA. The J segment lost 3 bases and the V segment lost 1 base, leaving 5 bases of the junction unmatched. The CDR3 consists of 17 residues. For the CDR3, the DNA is TGTGCCAGCAGCTTAGGCCCGGGACTAGCGGGGGACTACGAGCAGTACTTC. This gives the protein CASSLGPGLAGDYEQYF.

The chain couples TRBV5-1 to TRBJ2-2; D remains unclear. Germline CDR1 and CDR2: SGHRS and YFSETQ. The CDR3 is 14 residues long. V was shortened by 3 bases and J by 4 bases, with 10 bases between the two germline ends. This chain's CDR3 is CASSSELSTGELFF. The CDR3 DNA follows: TGCGCCAGCAGCTCGGAGCTTAGCACCGGGGAGCTGTTTTTT.

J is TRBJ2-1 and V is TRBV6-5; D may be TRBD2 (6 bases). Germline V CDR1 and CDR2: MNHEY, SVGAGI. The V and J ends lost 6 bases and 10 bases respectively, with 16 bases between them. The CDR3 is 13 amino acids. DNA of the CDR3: TGTGCCAGCAGGCCGACCGGGGGTCGGGAGCAGTTCTTC. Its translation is CASRPTGGREQFF.

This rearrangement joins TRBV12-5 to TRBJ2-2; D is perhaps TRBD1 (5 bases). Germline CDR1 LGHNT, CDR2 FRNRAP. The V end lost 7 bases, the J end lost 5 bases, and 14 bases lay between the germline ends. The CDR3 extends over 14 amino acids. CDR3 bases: TGTGCTAGTGTCGCCAGGGTGGCGACCGGGGAGCTGTTTTTT. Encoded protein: CASVARVATGELFF. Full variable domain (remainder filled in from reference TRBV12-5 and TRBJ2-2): DARVTQTPRHKVTEMGQEVTMRCQPILGHNTVFWYRQTMMQGLELLAYFRNRAPLDDSGMPKDRFSAEMPDATLATLKIQPSEPRDSAVYFCASVARVATGELFFGEGSRLTVL.

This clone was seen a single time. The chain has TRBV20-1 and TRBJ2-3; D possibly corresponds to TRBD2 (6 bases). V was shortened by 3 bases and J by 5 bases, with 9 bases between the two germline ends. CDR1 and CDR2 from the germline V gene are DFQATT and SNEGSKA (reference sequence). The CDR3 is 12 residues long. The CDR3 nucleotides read TGCAGTGCTAGTACGGAGGGAGATACGCAGTATTTT. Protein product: CSASTEGDTQYF.

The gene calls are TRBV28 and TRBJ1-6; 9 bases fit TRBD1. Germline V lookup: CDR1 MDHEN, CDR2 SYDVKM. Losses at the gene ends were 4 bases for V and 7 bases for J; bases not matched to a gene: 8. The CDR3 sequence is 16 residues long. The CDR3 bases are TGTGCCAGCAGTTCCCTGAGGACAGGGGACAATTCACCCCTCCACTTT. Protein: CASSSLRTGDNSPLHF.

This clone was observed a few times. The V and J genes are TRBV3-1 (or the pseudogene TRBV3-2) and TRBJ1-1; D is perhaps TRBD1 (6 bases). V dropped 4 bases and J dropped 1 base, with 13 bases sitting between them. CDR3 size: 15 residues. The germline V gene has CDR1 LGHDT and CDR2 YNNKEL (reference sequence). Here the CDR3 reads CASSPGGAGNTEAFF. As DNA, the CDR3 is TGTGCCAGCAGCCCTGGGGGGGCAGGGAACACTGAAGCTTTCTTT.

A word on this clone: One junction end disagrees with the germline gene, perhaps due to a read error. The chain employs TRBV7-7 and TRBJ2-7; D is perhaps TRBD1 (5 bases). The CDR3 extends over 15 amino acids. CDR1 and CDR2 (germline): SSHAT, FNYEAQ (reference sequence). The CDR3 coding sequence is TGTGCTAGCAGTAGGGGAAGGGGTTCCTCCTACGAGCAGTACTTC. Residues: CASSRGRGSSYEQYF.

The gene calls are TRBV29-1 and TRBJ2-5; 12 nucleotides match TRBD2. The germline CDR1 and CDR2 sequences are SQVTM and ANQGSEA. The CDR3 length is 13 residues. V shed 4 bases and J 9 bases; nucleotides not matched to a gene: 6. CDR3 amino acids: CSVARTSGNAQYF. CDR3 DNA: TGCAGCGTTGCTCGGACTAGCGGGAACGCCCAGTACTTC. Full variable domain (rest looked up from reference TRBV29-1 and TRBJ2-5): SAVISQKPSRDICQRGTSLTIQCQVDSQVTMMFWYRQQPGQSLTLIATANQGSEATYESGFVIDKFPISRPNLTFSTLTVSNMSPEDSSIYLCSVARTSGNAQYFGPGTRLLVL.

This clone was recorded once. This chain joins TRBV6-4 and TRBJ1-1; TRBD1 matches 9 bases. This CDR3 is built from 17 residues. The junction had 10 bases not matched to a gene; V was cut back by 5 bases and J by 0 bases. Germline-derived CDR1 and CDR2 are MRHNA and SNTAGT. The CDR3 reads CASSTGTGNGVNTEAFF. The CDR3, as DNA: TGTGCCAGCAGTACCGGGACAGGGAATGGGGTGAACACTGAAGCTTTCTTT.

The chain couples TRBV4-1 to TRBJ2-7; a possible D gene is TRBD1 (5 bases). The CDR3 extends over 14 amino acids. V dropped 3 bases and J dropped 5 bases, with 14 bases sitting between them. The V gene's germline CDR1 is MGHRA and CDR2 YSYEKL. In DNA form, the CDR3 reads TGCGCCAGCAGCCAGCAGCAGGGCATGGACGAGCAGTACTTC. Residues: CASSQQQGMDEQYF.